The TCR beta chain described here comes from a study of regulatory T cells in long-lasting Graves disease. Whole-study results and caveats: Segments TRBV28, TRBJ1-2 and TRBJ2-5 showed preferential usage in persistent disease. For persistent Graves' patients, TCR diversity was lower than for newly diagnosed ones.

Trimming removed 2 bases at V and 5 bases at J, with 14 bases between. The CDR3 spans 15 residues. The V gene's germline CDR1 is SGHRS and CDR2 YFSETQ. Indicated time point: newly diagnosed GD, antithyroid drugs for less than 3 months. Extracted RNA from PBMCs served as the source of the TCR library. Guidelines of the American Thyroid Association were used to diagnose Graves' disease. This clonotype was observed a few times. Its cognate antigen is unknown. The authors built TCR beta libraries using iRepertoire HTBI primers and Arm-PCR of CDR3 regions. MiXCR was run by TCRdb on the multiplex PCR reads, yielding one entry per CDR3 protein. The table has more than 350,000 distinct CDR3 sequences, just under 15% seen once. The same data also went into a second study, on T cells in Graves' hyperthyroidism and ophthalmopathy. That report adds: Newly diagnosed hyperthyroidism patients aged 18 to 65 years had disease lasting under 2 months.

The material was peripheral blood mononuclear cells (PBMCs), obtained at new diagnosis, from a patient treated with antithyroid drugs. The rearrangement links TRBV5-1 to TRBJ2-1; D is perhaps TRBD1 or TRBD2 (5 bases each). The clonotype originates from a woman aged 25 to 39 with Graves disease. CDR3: CASSFRDVLDNEQFF. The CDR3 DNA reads TGCGCCAGCAGCTTCCGGGACGTTCTGGACAATGAGCAGTTCTTC.